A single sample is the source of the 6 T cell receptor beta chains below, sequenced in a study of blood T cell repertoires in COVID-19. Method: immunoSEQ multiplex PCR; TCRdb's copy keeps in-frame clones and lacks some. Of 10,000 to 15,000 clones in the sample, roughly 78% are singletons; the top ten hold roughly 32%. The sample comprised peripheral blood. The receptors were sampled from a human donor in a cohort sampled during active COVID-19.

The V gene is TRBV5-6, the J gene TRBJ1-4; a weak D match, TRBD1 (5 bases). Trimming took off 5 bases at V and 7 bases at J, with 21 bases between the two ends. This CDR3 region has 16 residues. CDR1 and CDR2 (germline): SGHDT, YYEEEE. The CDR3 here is CASRILQATGSEKLFF. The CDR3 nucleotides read TGTGCCAGCAGGATCTTACAGGCCACCGGGAGTGAAAAACTGTTTTTT.

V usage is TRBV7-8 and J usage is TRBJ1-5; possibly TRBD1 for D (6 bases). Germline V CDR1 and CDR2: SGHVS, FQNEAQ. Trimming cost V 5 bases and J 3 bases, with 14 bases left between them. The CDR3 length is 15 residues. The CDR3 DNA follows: TGTGCCAGCAGCCGAGACAGGAGCCACAATCAGCCCCAGCATTTT. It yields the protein CASSRDRSHNQPQHF.

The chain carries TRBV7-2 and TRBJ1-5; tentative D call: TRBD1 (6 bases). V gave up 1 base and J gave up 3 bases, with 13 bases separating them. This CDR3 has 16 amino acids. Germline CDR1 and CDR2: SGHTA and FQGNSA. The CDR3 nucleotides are TGTGCCAGCAGCTTAGGATTGAACAGGGTCAATCAGCCCCAGCATTTT. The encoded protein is CASSLGLNRVNQPQHF.

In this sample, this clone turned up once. In DNA, the CDR3 is TGTGCCAGCAGCCCGAGAGCGGGGCTAGAAGAGACCCAGTACTTC. Translation: CASSPRAGLEETQYF. The chain couples TRBV5-4 to TRBJ2-5; TRBD2 matches at 7 bases. The germline V gene has CDR1 SGHNT and CDR2 YYREEE (reference sequence). CDR3 size: 15 residues. The V segment lost 4 bases and the J segment 3 bases; nucleotides outside the gene matches: 9.

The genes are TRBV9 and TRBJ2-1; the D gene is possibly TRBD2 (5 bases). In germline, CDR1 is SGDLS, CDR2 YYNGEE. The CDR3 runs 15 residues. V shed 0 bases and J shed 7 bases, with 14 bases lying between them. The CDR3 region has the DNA TGTGCCAGCAGCGTAGAAGGTCGAGGGATAAATGAGCAGTTCTTC. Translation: CASSVEGRGINEQFF.

CDR3 nucleotides: TGTGCCAGCAGCTTGGGGCTGGGGGCGCAGGGATACAATGAGCAGTTCTTC. Protein sequence: CASSLGLGAQGYNEQFF. The chain links TRBV5-6 to TRBJ2-1; perhaps TRBD1 as D (6 bases). CDR3 size: 17 residues. The V and J ends lost 0 bases and 4 bases respectively, with 17 bases between them. CDR1 SGHDT and CDR2 YYEEEE come from the germline V gene.